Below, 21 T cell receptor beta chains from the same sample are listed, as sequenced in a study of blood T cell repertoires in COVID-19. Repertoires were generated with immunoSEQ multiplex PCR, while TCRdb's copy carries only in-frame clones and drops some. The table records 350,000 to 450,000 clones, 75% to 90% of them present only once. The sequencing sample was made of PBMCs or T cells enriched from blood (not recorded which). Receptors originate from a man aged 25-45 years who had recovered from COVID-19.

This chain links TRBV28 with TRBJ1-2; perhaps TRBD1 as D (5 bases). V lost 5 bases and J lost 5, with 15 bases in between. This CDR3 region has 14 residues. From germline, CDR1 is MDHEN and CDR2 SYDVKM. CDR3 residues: CASSLTQGFYGYTF. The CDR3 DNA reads TGTGCCAGCAGTCTTACCCAGGGATTTTATGGCTACACCTTC.

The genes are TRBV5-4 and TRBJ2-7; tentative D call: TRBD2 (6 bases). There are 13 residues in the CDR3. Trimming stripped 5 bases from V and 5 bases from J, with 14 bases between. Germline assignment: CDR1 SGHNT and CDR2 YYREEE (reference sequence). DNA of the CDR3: TGTGCCAGCAGGGGGGGAGAGTGGAACGAGCAGTACTTC. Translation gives CASRGGEWNEQYF.

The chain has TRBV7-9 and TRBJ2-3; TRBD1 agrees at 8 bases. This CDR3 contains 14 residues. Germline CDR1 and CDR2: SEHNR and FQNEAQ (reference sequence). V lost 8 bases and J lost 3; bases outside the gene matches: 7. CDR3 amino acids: CASHSGGRTDTQYF. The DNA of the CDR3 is TGTGCCAGCCATTCAGGGGGCCGGACAGATACGCAGTATTTT.

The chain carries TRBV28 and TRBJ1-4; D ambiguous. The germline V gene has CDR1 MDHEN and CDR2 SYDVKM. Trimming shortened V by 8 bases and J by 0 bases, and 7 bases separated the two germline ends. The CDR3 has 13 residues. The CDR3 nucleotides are TGTGCCAGCCTTCGGGCAACTAATGAAAAACTGTTTTTT. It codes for CASLRATNEKLFF.

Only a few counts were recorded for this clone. This chain's CDR3 is CASSLGRDRDVGNTIYF. CDR3 coding DNA: TGCGCCAGCAGCTTGGGTCGGGACAGGGATGTTGGAAACACCATATATTTT. V gene TRBV5-1 combines with J gene TRBJ1-3, with TRBD1 identical over 9 bases. V gave up 0 bases and J gave up 3 bases; unmatched junction bases: 7. CDR3 length: 17 residues. Germline V gene sequence: CDR1 SGHRS, CDR2 YFSETQ.

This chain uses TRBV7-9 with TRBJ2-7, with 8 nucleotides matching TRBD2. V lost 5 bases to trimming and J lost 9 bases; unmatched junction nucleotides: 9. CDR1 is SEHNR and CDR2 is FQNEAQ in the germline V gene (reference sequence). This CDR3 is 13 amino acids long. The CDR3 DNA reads TGTGCCAGCAGCCTGGGACTAGGGGCGGTGCAGTACTTC. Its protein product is CASSLGLGAVQYF.

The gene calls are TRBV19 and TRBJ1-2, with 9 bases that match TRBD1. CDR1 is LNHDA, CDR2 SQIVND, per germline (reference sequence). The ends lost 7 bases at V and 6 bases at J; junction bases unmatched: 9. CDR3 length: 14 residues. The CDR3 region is CASKSGQGYHGYTF. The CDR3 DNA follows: TGTGCCAGTAAATCGGGACAGGGCTACCATGGCTACACCTTC.

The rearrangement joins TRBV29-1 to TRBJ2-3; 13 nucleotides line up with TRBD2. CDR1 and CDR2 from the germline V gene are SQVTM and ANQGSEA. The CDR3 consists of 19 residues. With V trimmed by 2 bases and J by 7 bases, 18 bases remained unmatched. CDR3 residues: CSVEPRGGGTSGIAYTQYF. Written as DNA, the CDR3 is TGCAGCGTTGAACCCCGGGGGGGCGGGACTAGCGGGATTGCATATACGCAGTATTTT.

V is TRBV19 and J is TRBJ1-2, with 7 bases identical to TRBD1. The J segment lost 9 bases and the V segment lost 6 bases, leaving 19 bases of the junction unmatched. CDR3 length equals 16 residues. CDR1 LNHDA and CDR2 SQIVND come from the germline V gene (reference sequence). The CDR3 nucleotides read TGTGCCAGTAGGCCGAACAGCTATCACAGGGGCAGGAGCTACACCTTC. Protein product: CASRPNSYHRGRSYTF.

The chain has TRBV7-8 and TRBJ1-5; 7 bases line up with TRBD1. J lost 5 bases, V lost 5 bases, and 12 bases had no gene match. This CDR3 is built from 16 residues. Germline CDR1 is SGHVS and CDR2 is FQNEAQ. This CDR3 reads CASSTSPGTADQPQHF. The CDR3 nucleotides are TGTGCCAGCAGCACCTCCCCCGGGACAGCCGATCAGCCCCAGCATTTT.

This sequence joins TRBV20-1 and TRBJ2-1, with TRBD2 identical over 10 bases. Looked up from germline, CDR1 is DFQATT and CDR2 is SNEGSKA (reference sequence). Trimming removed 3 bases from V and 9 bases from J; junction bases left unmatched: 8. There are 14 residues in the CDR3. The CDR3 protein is CSASEPSGSGEQFF. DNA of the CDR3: TGCAGTGCTAGTGAGCCTAGCGGGAGTGGTGAGCAGTTCTTC.

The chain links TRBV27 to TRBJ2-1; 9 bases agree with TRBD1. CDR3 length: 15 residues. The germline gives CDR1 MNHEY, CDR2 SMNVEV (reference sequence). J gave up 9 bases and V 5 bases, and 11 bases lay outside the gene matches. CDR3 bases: TGTGCCAGCAGTCTAAGGCCGGGACAGGGAAGTGAGCAGTTCTTC. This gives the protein CASSLRPGQGSEQFF.

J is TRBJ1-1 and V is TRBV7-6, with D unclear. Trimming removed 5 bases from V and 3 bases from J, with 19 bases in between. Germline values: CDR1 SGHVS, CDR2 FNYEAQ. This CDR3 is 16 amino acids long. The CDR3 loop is CASSPQLENEDTEAFF. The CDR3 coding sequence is TGTGCCAGCAGCCCCCAGCTTGAGAATGAGGACACTGAAGCTTTCTTT.

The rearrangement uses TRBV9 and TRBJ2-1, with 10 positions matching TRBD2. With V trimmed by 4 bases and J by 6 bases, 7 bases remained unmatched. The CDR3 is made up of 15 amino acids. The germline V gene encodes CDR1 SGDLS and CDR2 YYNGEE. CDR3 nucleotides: TGTGCCAGCAGCACCCTAGCGGGAGTTTCCAATGAGCAGTTCTTC. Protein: CASSTLAGVSNEQFF.

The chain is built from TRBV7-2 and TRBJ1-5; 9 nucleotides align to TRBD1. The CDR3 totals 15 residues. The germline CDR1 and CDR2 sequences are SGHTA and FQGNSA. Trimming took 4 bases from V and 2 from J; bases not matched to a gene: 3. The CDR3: CASSSRTGGNQPQHF. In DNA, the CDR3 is TGTGCCAGCAGCTCCCGGACAGGGGGCAATCAGCCCCAGCATTTT. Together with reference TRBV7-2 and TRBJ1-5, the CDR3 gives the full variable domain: GAGVSQSPSNKVTEKGKDVELRCDPISGHTALYWYRQSLGQGLEFLIYFQGNSAPDKSGLPSDRFSAERTGGSVSTLTIQRTQQEDSAVYLCASSSRTGGNQPQHFGDGTRLSIL.

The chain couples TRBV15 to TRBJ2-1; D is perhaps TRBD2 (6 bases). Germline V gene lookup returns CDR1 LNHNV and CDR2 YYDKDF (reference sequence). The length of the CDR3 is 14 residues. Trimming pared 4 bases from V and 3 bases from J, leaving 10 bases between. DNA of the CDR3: TGTGCCACCAGCATCCGGGACTTCTACAATGAGCAGTTCTTC. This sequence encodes CATSIRDFYNEQFF.

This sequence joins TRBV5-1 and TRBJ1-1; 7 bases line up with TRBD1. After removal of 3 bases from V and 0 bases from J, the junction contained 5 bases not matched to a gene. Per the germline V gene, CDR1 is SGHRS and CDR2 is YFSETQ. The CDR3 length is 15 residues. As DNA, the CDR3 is TGCGCCAGCAGCTCTGCACAGGGGCTGAACACTGAAGCTTTCTTT. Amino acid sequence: CASSSAQGLNTEAFF.

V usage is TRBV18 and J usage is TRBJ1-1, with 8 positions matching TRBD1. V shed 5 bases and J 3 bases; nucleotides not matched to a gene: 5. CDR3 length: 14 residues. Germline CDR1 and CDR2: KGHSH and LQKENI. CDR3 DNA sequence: TGTGCCAGCTCAGCCAGGGGGCGCGACACTGAAGCTTTCTTT. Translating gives CASSARGRDTEAFF.

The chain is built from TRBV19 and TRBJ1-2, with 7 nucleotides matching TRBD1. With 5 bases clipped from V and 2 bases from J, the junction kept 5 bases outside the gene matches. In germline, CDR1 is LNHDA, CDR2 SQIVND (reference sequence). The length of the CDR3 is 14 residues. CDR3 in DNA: TGTGCCAGTAGTGGCGGGACAGAGAACTATGGCTACACCTTC. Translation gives CASSGGTENYGYTF.

The CDR3 is CASSAQGLGTYNEQFF. CDR3 in DNA: TGTGCCAGCAGCGCTCAGGGTTTGGGAACCTACAATGAGCAGTTCTTC. The rearrangement joins TRBV9 to TRBJ2-1; D perhaps matches TRBD1 (5 bases). The germline gives CDR1 SGDLS, CDR2 YYNGEE. CDR3 length equals 16 residues. V shed 3 bases and J shed 2 bases, with 15 bases lying between them.

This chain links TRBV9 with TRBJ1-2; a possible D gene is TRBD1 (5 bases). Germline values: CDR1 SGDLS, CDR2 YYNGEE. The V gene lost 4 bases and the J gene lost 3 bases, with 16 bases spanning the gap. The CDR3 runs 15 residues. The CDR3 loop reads CASSPQGGSDYGYTF. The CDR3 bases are TGTGCCAGCAGCCCCCAGGGAGGATCAGACTATGGCTACACCTTC.